This record looks at one T cell receptor (beta chain) sequence and its context. V lost 6 bases, J lost 8 bases, and 15 bases lay in between. The germline V gene has CDR1 SGHKS and CDR2 YYEKEE (reference sequence). This CDR3 contains 13 residues. Generated by immunoSEQ multiplex PCR, the TCRdb table keeps only in-frame clones and is missing some. The top ten clones hold 3.9% of a sample with 60,000 to 75,000 clones, more than 85% of them seen once. The data are from a study of blood T cell repertoires in COVID-19. Source material: peripheral blood. This clonotype was sampled from a man in his sixties or seventies with active COVID-19. The chain has TRBV5-5 and TRBJ2-1; TRBD2 might be the D (6 bases). The CDR3 protein is CASNRGTTDEQFF. The CDR3 coding sequence is TGTGCCAGCAACCGGGGGACCACGGATGAGCAGTTCTTC. Supplemented by reference TRBV5-5 and TRBJ2-1, the full variable domain reads DAGVTQSPTHLIKTRGQQVTLRCSPISGHKSVSWYQQVLGQGPQFIFQYYEKEERGRGNFPDRFSARQFPNYSSELNVNALLLGDSALYLCASNRGTTDEQFFGPGTRLTVL.